This T cell receptor (beta chain) is from a study of Ad26.COV2.S vaccination and SARS-CoV-2 variants. The treatment denotes: 15 to 20 received Ad26.COV2.S at low or high dose, single or two shots; roughly five received placebo; per-sample allocation not given. Repertoires come from day 63 after the first vaccine or placebo injection. The repertoire was sequenced with immunoSEQ multiplex PCR; TCRdb's copy has only in-frame clones and lacks some. The sample yields some 520,000 clones, around 88% seen once. V was clipped by 4 bases and J by 2 bases; unmatched bases: 2. Germline CDR1 MNHEY, CDR2 SVGEGT. The CDR3 length is 13 residues.

The sample here was peripheral blood, taken in a trial of Ad26.COV2.S vaccine versus placebo. This rearrangement joins TRBV6-2 or TRBV6-3 to TRBJ2-7; 7 bases fit TRBD1. The sequence came from a person aged 18-65 years who received the Ad26.COV2.S COVID-19 vaccine or a placebo. In DNA form, the CDR3 reads TGTGCCAGCAGTTGGACAGGAACCTACGAGCAGTACTTC. Amino acid sequence: CASSWTGTYEQYF.